This T cell receptor beta chain was sequenced during a study of CD8 T cells in ankylosing spondylitis. From germline, CDR1 is SGHDT and CDR2 YYEEEE. This CDR3 is 18 amino acids long. The V gene lost 4 bases and the J gene lost 0 bases, with 19 bases spanning the gap. Quantitative 5'-RACE with molecular barcodes produced the TCR beta libraries. In TCRdb, the 5' RACE reads were re-called with MiXCR into one record per CDR3 protein. The repertoire holds roughly 140,000 distinct CDR3 sequences, with under 45% as singletons. The specimen was synovial fluid, either unsorted or a sorted T cell fraction (not recorded which). The receptor was derived from a male donor with ankylosing spondylitis. This chain links TRBV5-6 with TRBJ2-2, with TRBD1 as a possible D gene (5 bases). The CDR3 region has the DNA TGTGCCAGCAGCCTGGGGCCCTACTGGCCGGCGAACACCGGGGAGCTGTTTTTT. Translation gives CASSLGPYWPANTGELFF.